The 6 T cell receptor beta chains listed next were all sequenced from one sample in a study of cytomegalovirus exposure and HLA in healthy donors. PCR was performed using 60 Vbeta and 13 Jbeta primers. Here immunoSEQ multiplex PCR was the method, and the copy in TCRdb shows in-frame clones only, minus some. The data hold approximately 210,000 clones, with about 80% observed a single time. Sequenced material: PBMCs. These receptors originate from a woman aged 40 to 50 in good health and CMV-seronegative.

This chain links TRBV7-2 with TRBJ2-5; 9 bases are shared with TRBD2. This CDR3 comprises 16 residues. With V trimmed by 3 bases and J by 1 base, 6 bases remained unmatched. Germline V gene sequence: CDR1 SGHTA, CDR2 FQGNSA. The CDR3 protein is CASSLSSGAPQETQYF. CDR3 nucleotides: TGTGCCAGCAGCTTGTCTAGCGGGGCCCCCCAAGAGACCCAGTACTTC.

With respect to this clone: The junction departs from the called germline gene at one end, perhaps through a read error. Different DNA sequences within this sample yield the same CDR3. This chain links TRBV7-9 with TRBJ1-3, with D unresolved. Germline values: CDR1 SEHNR, CDR2 FQNEAQ (reference sequence). The CDR3 extends over 14 amino acids. The CDR3 here is CASSLERAGNTIYF. The CDR3 bases are TGTGCCAGCAGCTTAGAGAGGGCTGGAAACACCATATACTTT.

CDR3 DNA sequence: TGTGCCAGCGGAAGAACAGGGGCGTACCAAGAGACCCAGTACTTC. This codes for CASGRTGAYQETQYF. The V and J genes are TRBV7-9 and TRBJ2-5; TRBD1 matches 7 bases. The V gene end was trimmed by 8 bases and the J gene end by 0 bases; junction bases not matched to a gene: 9. The CDR3 loop spans 15 amino acids. Per germline, CDR1 SEHNR and CDR2 FQNEAQ (reference sequence).

This chain joins TRBV5-5 and TRBJ1-6; D gene unclear. With 4 bases removed from V and 7 bases from J, the gap between germline ends came to 12 bases. The V gene's germline CDR1 is SGHKS and CDR2 YYEKEE (reference sequence). The length of the CDR3 is 14 residues. DNA for the CDR3: TGTGCCAGCAGCGCCGACCAGACAAATTCACCCCTCCACTTT. It yields the protein CASSADQTNSPLHF.

For this clone: Other DNA sequences in the same sample also yield this CDR3. J is TRBJ2-3 and V is TRBV27; no reliable D call. This CDR3 has 13 amino acids. V dropped 3 bases and J dropped 6 bases, with 10 bases sitting between them. Germline CDR1 MNHEY, CDR2 SMNVEV (reference sequence). This chain's CDR3 is CASSFGRRDTQYF. DNA for the CDR3: TGTGCCAGCAGTTTCGGTCGTCGGGATACGCAGTATTTT.

This chain connects TRBV9 to TRBJ1-1, with no clear D. This CDR3 has 15 amino acids. CDR1 and CDR2 (germline): SGDLS, YYNGEE. V gave up 0 bases and J gave up 0 bases, with 9 bases separating them. DNA for the CDR3: TGTGCCAGCAGCGTAGCGGGTTATATGAACACTGAAGCTTTCTTT. This gives the protein CASSVAGYMNTEAFF.